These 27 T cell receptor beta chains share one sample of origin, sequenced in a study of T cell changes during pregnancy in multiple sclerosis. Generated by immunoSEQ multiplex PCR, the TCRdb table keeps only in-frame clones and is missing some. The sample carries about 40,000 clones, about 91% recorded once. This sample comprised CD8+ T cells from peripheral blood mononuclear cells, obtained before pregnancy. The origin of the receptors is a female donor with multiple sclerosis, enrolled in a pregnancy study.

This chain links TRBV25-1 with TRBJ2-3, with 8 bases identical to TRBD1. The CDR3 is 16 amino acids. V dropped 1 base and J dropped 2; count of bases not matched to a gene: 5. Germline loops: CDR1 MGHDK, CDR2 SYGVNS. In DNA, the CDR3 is TGTGCCAGCAGTGAATTACAGGGGGAACTCACAGATACGCAGTATTTT. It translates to CASSELQGELTDTQYF.

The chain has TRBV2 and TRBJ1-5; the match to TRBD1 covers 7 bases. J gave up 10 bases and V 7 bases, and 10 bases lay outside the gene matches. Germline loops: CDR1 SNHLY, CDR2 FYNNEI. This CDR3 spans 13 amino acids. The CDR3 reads CASTGTGVDPQHF. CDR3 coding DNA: TGTGCCAGCACCGGAACAGGGGTGGATCCCCAGCATTTT.

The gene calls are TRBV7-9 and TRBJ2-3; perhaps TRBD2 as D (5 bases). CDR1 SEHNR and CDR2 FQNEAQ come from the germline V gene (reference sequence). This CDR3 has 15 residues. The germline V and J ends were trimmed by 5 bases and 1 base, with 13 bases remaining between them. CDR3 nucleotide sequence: TGTGCCAGCAGCCCCCCCGGTAGCGGCACAGATACGCAGTATTTT. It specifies CASSPPGSGTDTQYF.

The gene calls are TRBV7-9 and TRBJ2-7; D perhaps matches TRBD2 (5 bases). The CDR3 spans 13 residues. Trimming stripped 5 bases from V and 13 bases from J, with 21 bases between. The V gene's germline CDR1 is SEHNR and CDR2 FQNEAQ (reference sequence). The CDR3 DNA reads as TGTGCCAGCAGCCTGGGCCAGGAGGATAATCCCTACTTC. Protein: CASSLGQEDNPYF.

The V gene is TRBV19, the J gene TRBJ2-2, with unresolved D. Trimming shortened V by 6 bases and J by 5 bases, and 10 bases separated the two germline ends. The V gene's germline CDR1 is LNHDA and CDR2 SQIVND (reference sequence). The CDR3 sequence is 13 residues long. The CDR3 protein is CASSTTSTGELFF. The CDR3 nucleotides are TGTGCCAGTAGCACAACATCGACCGGGGAGCTGTTTTTT.

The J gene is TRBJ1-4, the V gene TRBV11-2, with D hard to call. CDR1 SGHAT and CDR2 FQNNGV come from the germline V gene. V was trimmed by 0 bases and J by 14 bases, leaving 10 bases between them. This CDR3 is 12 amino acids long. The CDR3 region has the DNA TGTGCCAGCAGCTTAGATGGAGGCAGGCTGTTTTTT. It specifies CASSLDGGRLFF.

The CDR3 coding sequence is TGTGCCAGCACCCGAAACCTCAGGGTTGGCTACACCTTC. This encodes CASTRNLRVGYTF. The chain carries TRBV16 and TRBJ1-2; D is perhaps TRBD1 (5 bases). The V end was cut by 7 bases, the J end by 7 bases, with 16 bases between. Germline V gives CDR1 KGHSY, CDR2 FQNENV. The CDR3 sequence is 13 residues long.

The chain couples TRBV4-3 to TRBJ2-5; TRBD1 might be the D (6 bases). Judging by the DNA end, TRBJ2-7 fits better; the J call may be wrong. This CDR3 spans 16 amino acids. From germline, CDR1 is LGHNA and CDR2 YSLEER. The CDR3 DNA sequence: TGCGCCAGCAGCCTGGCGCCAGGGACACGGAATGCCGAGCAGTACTTC. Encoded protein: CASSLAPGTRNAEQYF.

The CDR3 sequence is CASSEYRGHRAYEQYF. The CDR3 nucleotides are TGTGCCAGCAGTGAATATAGGGGACACCGAGCCTACGAGCAGTACTTC. The genes are TRBV2 and TRBJ2-7; tentatively, D is TRBD1 (6 bases). In germline, CDR1 is SNHLY, CDR2 FYNNEI. With 2 bases removed from V and 2 bases from J, the gap between germline ends came to 16 bases. This CDR3 is built from 16 residues.

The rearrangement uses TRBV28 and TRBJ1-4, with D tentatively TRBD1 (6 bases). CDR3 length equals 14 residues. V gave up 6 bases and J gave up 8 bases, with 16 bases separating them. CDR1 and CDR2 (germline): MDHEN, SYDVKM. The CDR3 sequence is CASRPLQGGEKLFF. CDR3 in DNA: TGTGCCAGCAGACCCCTACAGGGAGGGGAAAAACTGTTTTTT.

CDR3 coding DNA: TGTGCCAGCAGTGCCCAGGGACAAACTGAAGCTTTCTTT. Its translation is CASSAQGQTEAFF. This rearrangement joins TRBV25-1 to TRBJ1-1, with D maybe TRBD1 (6 bases). The V and J ends lost 4 bases and 5 bases respectively, with 11 bases between them. The CDR3 has 13 residues. Germline-derived CDR1 and CDR2 are MGHDK and SYGVNS.

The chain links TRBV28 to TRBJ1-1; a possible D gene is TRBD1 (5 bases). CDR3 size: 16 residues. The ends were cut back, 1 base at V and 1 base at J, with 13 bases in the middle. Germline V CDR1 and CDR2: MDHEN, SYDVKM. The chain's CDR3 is CASSLYFLGENTEAFF. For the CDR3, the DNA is TGTGCCAGCAGTTTATATTTTTTAGGGGAGAACACTGAAGCTTTCTTT.

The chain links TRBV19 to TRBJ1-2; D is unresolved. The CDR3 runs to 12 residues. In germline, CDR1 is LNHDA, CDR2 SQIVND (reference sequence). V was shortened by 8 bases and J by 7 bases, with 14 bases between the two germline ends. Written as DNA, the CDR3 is TGTGCCAGTGAGATGGCATCGGGTGGCTACACCTTC. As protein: CASEMASGGYTF. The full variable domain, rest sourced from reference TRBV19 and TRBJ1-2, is DGGITQSPKYLFRKEGQNVTLSCEQNLNHDAMYWYRQDPGQGLRLIYYSQIVNDFQKGDIAEGYSVSREKKESFPLTVTSAQKNPTAFYLCASEMASGGYTFGSGTRLTVV.

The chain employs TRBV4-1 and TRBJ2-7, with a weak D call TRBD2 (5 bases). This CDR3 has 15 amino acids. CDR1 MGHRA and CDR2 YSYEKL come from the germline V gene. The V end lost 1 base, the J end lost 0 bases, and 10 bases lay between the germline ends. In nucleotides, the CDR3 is TGCGCCAGCAGCCAAGGTGGCGGGTCCTCCTACGAGCAGTACTTC. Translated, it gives CASSQGGGSSYEQYF.

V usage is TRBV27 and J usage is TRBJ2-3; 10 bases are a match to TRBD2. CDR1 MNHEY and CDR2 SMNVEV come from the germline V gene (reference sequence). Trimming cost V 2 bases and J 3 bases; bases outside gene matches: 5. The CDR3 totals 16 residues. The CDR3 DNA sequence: TGTGCCAGCAGTTTACTGTGGACTAGCGGTACAGATACGCAGTATTTT. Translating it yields CASSLLWTSGTDTQYF.

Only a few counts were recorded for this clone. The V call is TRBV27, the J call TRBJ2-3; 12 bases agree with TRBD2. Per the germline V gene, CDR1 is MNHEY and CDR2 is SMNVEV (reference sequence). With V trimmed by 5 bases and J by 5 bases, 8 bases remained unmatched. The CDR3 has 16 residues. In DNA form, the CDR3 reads TGTGCCAGCAGTCTGACTAGCGGGAGAGTTATAGATACGCAGTATTTT. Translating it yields CASSLTSGRVIDTQYF.

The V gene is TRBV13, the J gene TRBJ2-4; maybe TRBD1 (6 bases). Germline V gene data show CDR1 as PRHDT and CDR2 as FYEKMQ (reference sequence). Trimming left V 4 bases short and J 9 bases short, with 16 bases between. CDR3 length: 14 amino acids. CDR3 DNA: TGTGCCAGCAGCTCAAACAGGGTATTAAGCATTCAGTACTTC. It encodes CASSSNRVLSIQYF.

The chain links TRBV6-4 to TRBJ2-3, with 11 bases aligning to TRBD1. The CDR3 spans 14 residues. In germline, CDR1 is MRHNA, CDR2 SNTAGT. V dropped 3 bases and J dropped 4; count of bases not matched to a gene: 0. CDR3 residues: CASSEGQGADTQYF. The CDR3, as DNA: TGTGCCAGCAGTGAGGGACAGGGGGCAGATACGCAGTATTTT.

CDR3 amino acids: CSVVGEDGYEQYF. The CDR3 coding sequence is TGCAGCGTTGTAGGGGAGGACGGATACGAGCAGTACTTC. The gene calls are TRBV29-1 and TRBJ2-7, with a weak D call TRBD2 (6 bases). There are 13 residues in the CDR3. Trimming shortened V by 4 bases and J by 4 bases, and 14 bases separated the two germline ends. Germline CDR1 reads SQVTM; CDR2 reads ANQGSEA.

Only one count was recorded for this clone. CDR3 DNA sequence: TGTGCCAGCAGCCCGGGGACAGAAGAAGCTTTCTTT. This translates into CASSPGTEEAFF. The chain uses TRBV7-9 and TRBJ1-1, with TRBD1 matching over 7 bases. J was trimmed by 8 bases and V by 5 bases; bases with no gene match: 5. Per germline, CDR1 SEHNR and CDR2 FQNEAQ (reference sequence). The CDR3 length is 12 residues.

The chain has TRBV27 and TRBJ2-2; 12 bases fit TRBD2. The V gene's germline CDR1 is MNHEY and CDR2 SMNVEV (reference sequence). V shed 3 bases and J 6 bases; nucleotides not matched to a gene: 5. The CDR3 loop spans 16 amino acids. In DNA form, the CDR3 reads TGTGCCAGCAGTTTCTGGCTAGCGGGAGGGCCCGGGGAGCTGTTTTTT. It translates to CASSFWLAGGPGELFF.

CDR3 protein: CATSRTIGDEKLFF. The CDR3 coding sequence is TGTGCCACCAGCAGGACAATCGGGGATGAAAAACTGTTTTTT. The gene calls are TRBV15 and TRBJ1-4; D remains unclear. Germline V lookup: CDR1 LNHNV, CDR2 YYDKDF (reference sequence). CDR3 length: 14 residues. The germline V and J ends were trimmed by 3 bases and 6 bases, with 11 bases remaining between them.

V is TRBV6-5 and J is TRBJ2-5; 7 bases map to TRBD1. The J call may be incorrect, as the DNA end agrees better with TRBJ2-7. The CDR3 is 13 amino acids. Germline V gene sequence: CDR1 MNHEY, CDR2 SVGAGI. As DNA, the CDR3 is TGTGCCAGCAGTTGGGGACAGAGCTACGAGCAGTACTTC. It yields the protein CASSWGQSYEQYF.

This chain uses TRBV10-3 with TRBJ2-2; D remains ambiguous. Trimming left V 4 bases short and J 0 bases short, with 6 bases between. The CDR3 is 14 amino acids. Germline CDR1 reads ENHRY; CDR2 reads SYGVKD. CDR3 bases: TGTGCCATCAGTGGTCAGTCGAACACCGGGGAGCTGTTTTTT. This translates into CAISGQSNTGELFF.

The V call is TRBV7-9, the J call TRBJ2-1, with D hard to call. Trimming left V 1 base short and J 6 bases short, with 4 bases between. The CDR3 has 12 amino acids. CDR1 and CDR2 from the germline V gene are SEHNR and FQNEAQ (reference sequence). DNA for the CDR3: TGTGCCAGCAGCTTAGGGGCCAATGAGCAGTTCTTC. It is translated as CASSLGANEQFF.

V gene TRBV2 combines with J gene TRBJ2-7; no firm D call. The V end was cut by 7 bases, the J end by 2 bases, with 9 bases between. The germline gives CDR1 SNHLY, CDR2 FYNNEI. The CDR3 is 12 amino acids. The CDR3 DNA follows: TGTGCCAGCACCCAGGAAACCTACGAGCAGTACTTC. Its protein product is CASTQETYEQYF.

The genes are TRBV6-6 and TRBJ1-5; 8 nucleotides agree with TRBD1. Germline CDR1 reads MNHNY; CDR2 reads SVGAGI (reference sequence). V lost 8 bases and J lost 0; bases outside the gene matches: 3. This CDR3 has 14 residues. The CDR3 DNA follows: TGTGCCAGCGGGGACAGGTATAGCAATCAGCCCCAGCATTTT. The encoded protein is CASGDRYSNQPQHF.